This TCR beta chain emerged from a study of radiotherapy plus CTLA-4 blockade in lung cancer. Study in general: Disease control reached approximately 30%, with objective responses in around 20%.

This clone was seen only once. Its antigen is as yet unknown. Only in-frame clones appear in the TCRdb table, and some are missing; sequencing was by immunoSEQ multiplex PCR. The table lists some 66,000 clones, about 80% of them singletons. Study-wide results and limits: Early blood T cell clone dynamics reportedly forecast response best, with interferon-beta. Radiotherapy with ipilimumab was followed by blood expansion of tumor-derived clones.

People whose metastatic non-small-cell lung cancer was chemo-refractory got focal radiation along with CTLA-4 blockade by ipilimumab. V lost 3 bases and J lost 8; bases outside the gene matches: 11. Germline values: CDR1 SGDLS, CDR2 YYNGEE. The CDR3 is 15 amino acids. This chain uses TRBV9 with TRBJ2-1; 7 bases fit TRBD1. The source material was peripheral blood, sampled from a patient treated with radiotherapy plus ipilimumab. This TCR came from a human donor with non-small cell lung cancer who had a partial response to radiotherapy plus ipilimumab. DNA for the CDR3: TGTGCCAGCAGCGCTACAGGGGATTTTCTATATGAGCAGTTCTTC. Translation gives CASSATGDFLYEQFF. The variable domain in full, completed from reference TRBV9 and TRBJ2-1, reads DSGVTQTPKHLITATGQRVTLRCSPRSGDLSVYWYQQSLDQGLQFLIQYYNGEERAKGNILERFSAQQFPDLHSELNLSSLELGDSALYFCASSATGDFLYEQFFGPGTRLTVL.